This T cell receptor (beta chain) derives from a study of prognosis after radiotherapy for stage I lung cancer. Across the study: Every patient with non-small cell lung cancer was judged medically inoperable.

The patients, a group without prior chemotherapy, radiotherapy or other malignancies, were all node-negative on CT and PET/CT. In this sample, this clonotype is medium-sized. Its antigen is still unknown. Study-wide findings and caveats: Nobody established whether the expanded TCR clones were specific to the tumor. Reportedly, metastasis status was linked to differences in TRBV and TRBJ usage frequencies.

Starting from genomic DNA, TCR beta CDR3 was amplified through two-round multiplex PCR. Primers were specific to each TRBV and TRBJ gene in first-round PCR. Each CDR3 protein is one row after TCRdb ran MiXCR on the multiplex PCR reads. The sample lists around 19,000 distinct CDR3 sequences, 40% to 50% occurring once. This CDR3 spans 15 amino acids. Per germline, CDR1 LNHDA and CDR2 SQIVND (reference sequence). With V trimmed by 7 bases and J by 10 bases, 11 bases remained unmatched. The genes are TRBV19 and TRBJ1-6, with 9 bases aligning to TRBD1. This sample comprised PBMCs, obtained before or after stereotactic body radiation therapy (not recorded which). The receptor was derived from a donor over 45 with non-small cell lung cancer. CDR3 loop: CASKTGTGQISPLHF. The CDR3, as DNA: TGTGCCAGTAAAACCGGGACAGGGCAAATCTCACCCCTCCACTTT. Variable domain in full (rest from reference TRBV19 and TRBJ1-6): DGGITQSPKYLFRKEGQNVTLSCEQNLNHDAMYWYRQDPGQGLRLIYYSQIVNDFQKGDIAEGYSVSREKKESFPLTVTSAQKNPTAFYLCASKTGTGQISPLHFGNGTRLTVT.